Listed below are T cell receptor beta chains from one sample, sequenced in a study of T cell repertoires in cytomegalovirus infection. MiXCR, run by TCRdb on the reads, gives a single entry per CDR3 protein. This table holds fewer than 350,000 distinct CDR3 sequences, 25% to 30% found once. For these receptors, no antigen is known. Sequences were derived from cultured PBMCs, sampled from culture after CMV antigen stimulation. These receptors originate from a human donor in good health (CMV status not recorded). Some clones in this sample may be carry-over from other donors' samples. The CDR3 runs from the conserved cysteine through the conserved F or W. Each record gives: V gene, clone size, D gene, J gene, CDR3 DNA, CDR3 protein. D genes are given only for firm matches. Not all rows give a size; the values are once, few, many and, for expanded clones, a class.

V: TRBV12-3/TRBV12-4
size: .
D: .
J: TRBJ1-2
DNA: TGTGCCAGCAGTTTAGCGCTAAGGGGAAGAGGCTACACCTTC
CDR3: CASSLALRGRGYTF

V: TRBV12-3/TRBV12-4
size: few
D: TRBD2
J: TRBJ2-3
DNA: TGTGCCAGCAGCAAGACTAGCGGGCCAGATACGCAGTATTTT
CDR3: CASSKTSGPDTQYF

V: TRBV7-3
size: .
D: .
J: TRBJ1-2
DNA: TGTGCCAGCACTGACTGGGAGGGGAACTCTGGCTACACCTTC
CDR3: CASTDWEGNSGYTF

V: TRBV7-2
size: .
D: .
J: TRBJ2-4
DNA: TGTGCCAGCAGCCCGAGTCGGGTAGCCAAAAACATTCAGTACTTC
CDR3: CASSPSRVAKNIQYF

V: TRBV20-1
size: few
D: TRBD1
J: TRBJ2-7
DNA: TGCAGTGCACGAGGTACAGGGACAGGGGGATTCTACGAGCAGTACTTC
CDR3: CSARGTGTGGFYEQYF

V: TRBV10-3
size: .
D: .
J: TRBJ1-5
DNA: TGTGCCATCAGACAGGCGAGCGGGCCCCAGCATTTT
CDR3: CAIRQASGPQHF

V: TRBV27
size: few
D: TRBD1
J: TRBJ2-2
DNA: TGTGCCACCCAAACCGGGACAGCGAACACCGGGGAGCTGTTTTTT
CDR3: CATQTGTANTGELFF

V: TRBV7-9
size: few
D: .
J: TRBJ2-3
DNA: TGTGCCAGCAGCTTGGATTCGTCGCCAGGGAAGTTCGATACGCAGTATTTT
CDR3: CASSLDSSPGKFDTQYF

V: TRBV19
size: .
D: .
J: TRBJ2-3
DNA: TGTGCCAGTAGGTCGAACAGACCGAGCACAGATACGCAGTATTTT
CDR3: CASRSNRPSTDTQYF

V: TRBV5-1
size: .
D: TRBD1
J: TRBJ2-7
DNA: TGCGCCAGCAGAGGACAGGGGCTGCACGAGCAGTACTTC
CDR3: CASRGQGLHEQYF

V: TRBV6-1
size: .
D: .
J: TRBJ1-1
DNA: TGTGCCAGCAGCCTCCCTGGGGAGGGCCCCGAAGCTTTCTTT
CDR3: CASSLPGEGPEAFF

V: TRBV19
size: .
D: .
J: TRBJ1-4
DNA: TGTGCCAGTAGTCCCTTCGGGACGGACCCAACTAATGAAAAACTGTTTTTT
CDR3: CASSPFGTDPTNEKLFF

V: TRBV6-6
size: .
D: .
J: TRBJ2-5
DNA: TGTGCCAGCACCCAGACCTGGGAGACCCAGTACTTC
CDR3: CASTQTWETQYF

V: TRBV7-9
size: many
D: .
J: TRBJ1-1
DNA: TGTGCCAGCAGCTTAGCAAGACCGGGACTGAGGAACACTGAAGCTTTCTTT
CDR3: CASSLARPGLRNTEAFF

V: TRBV7-6
size: .
D: .
J: TRBJ2-7
DNA: TGTGCCAGCAGCTCGACAGCATACGAGCAGTACTTC
CDR3: CASSSTAYEQYF

V: TRBV27
size: .
D: TRBD2
J: TRBJ2-3
DNA: TGTGCCAGCAGTTTATTCCCCGTCGGGAGGGGCGATGATACGCAGTATTTT
CDR3: CASSLFPVGRGDDTQYF

V: TRBV10-3
size: .
D: TRBD2
J: TRBJ2-3
DNA: TGTGCCATCAGGCCTAGCGGGAGGGCAGGCGATACGCAGTATTTT
CDR3: CAIRPSGRAGDTQYF

V: TRBV7-9
size: .
D: .
J: TRBJ1-1
DNA: TGTGCCAGCTGTGACTGGGCAGGGGAGGACACTGAAGCTTTCTTT
CDR3: CASCDWAGEDTEAFF

V: TRBV7-9
size: .
D: .
J: TRBJ1-1
DNA: TGTGCCAGCATATTATCGTCCTGGGGCGGGCGGAACACTGAAGCTTTCTTT
CDR3: CASILSSWGGRNTEAFF

V: TRBV6-2/TRBV6-3
size: few
D: TRBD2
J: TRBJ2-7
DNA: TGTGCCAGCAGTTATCCGGGACTAGCGGTCGACGAGCAGTACTTC
CDR3: CASSYPGLAVDEQYF

V: TRBV7-2
size: many
D: TRBD1
J: TRBJ1-2
DNA: TGTGCCAGCAGCTCCCCCGACAGGGGAGACTATGGCTACACCTTC
CDR3: CASSSPDRGDYGYTF

V: TRBV20-1
size: few
D: .
J: TRBJ2-1
DNA: TGCAGTGCTAGGTTTACGTACAATGAGCAGTTCTTC
CDR3: CSARFTYNEQFF

V: TRBV20-1
size: .
D: TRBD1
J: TRBJ1-6
DNA: TGCAGTGCCAATGACAGGGGGGAGTATAATTCACCCCTCCACTTT
CDR3: CSANDRGEYNSPLHF

V: TRBV27
size: few
D: TRBD1
J: TRBJ1-2
DNA: TGTGCCAGCAGTTTTTCTCCTGGGCAGGGGGCTATCCGGAGCTATGGCTACACCTTC
CDR3: CASSFSPGQGAIRSYGYTF

V: TRBV7-9
size: many
D: TRBD1
J: TRBJ1-1
DNA: TGTGCCAGCAGCGGGGGACAGGCGAACACTGAAGCTTTCTTT
CDR3: CASSGGQANTEAFF

V: TRBV20-1
size: once
D: .
J: TRBJ1-4
DNA: TGCAGTGCTAGGATGGGGGGATCGGAACTGTTTTTT
CDR3: CSARMGGSELFF

V: TRBV6-1
size: .
D: .
J: TRBJ1-2
DNA: TGTGCCAGCAGAGGTCTTGCCCGGAAAGAATACCCTTCTAACTATGGCTACACCTTC
CDR3: CASRGLARKEYPSNYGYTF

V: TRBV29-1
size: few
D: TRBD2
J: TRBJ2-5
DNA: TGCAGCGTCCCCGCGGGGAGGGGCGTTGGGGAGACCCAGTACTTC
CDR3: CSVPAGRGVGETQYF

V: TRBV7-2
size: many
D: .
J: TRBJ2-1
DNA: TGTGCCAGCAGCCAGGACTGGAGCTCCTACAATGAGCAGTTCTTC
CDR3: CASSQDWSSYNEQFF

V: TRBV28
size: few
D: TRBD1
J: TRBJ1-2
DNA: TGTGCCAGCAGTTCCAACCTTGGACAGGGCTCTGGCTACACCTTC
CDR3: CASSSNLGQGSGYTF

V: TRBV9
size: few
D: .
J: TRBJ1-3
DNA: TGTGCCAGCAGCGTCGGGGGAGCCGGAAACACCATATATTTT
CDR3: CASSVGGAGNTIYF

V: TRBV5-1
size: .
D: .
J: TRBJ1-5
DNA: TGCGCCAGCAGCTTAGAGGGCTTCAGCAATCAGCCCCAGCATTTT
CDR3: CASSLEGFSNQPQHF

V: TRBV24-1
size: .
D: TRBD2
J: TRBJ2-2
DNA: TGTGCCACCGCGGGGGGGTCCGCGAACACCGGGGAGCTGTTTTTT
CDR3: CATAGGSANTGELFF

V: TRBV5-1
size: once
D: TRBD1
J: TRBJ2-7
DNA: TGCGCCAGCAGCTTGTCCGGGACAGGGAGCTCCTACGAGCAGTACTTC
CDR3: CASSLSGTGSSYEQYF

V: TRBV20-1
size: .
D: .
J: TRBJ1-1
DNA: TGCAGTGCCTATAAACCCACAGAGCTTAACACTGAAGCTTTCTTT
CDR3: CSAYKPTELNTEAFF

V: TRBV6-1
size: few
D: TRBD1
J: TRBJ2-5
DNA: TGTGCCAGCACTTGGGACAGGGGGCAAGAGACCCAGTACTTC
CDR3: CASTWDRGQETQYF

V: TRBV7-6
size: many
D: .
J: TRBJ1-3
DNA: TGTGCCAGCAGCCCAAAAAGTCACTCTGGAAACACCATATATTTT
CDR3: CASSPKSHSGNTIYF

V: TRBV7-2
size: many
D: .
J: TRBJ2-1
DNA: TGTGCCAGCAGCTTAGTCGGGAGCTCCTACAATGAGCAGTTCTTC
CDR3: CASSLVGSSYNEQFF

V: TRBV28
size: .
D: TRBD1
J: TRBJ2-3
DNA: TGTGCCAGCAGTATTCCAGGGGGCGGCACAGATACGCAGTATTTT
CDR3: CASSIPGGGTDTQYF

V: TRBV27
size: .
D: .
J: TRBJ2-7
DNA: TGTGCCAGCAGTCCGAGACAGGCCCGCGAGCAGTACTTC
CDR3: CASSPRQAREQYF

V: TRBV9
size: .
D: .
J: TRBJ2-7
DNA: TGTGCCAGCAGCGGAAGGAGCAACGAGCAGTACTTC
CDR3: CASSGRSNEQYF

V: TRBV2
size: .
D: .
J: TRBJ1-5
DNA: TGTGCCAGCCGCCTAACAGGGTGGGGTCAGCCCCAGCATTTT
CDR3: CASRLTGWGQPQHF

V: TRBV28
size: .
D: .
J: TRBJ2-2
DNA: TGTGCCAGCAGTTTCACCCGCGAGGCCGGGGAGCTGTTTTTT
CDR3: CASSFTREAGELFF

V: TRBV7-8
size: many
D: .
J: TRBJ2-5
DNA: TGTGCCAGCAGCTCCGAACAGGGACCGGTCGAGACCCAGTACTTC
CDR3: CASSSEQGPVETQYF

V: TRBV7-2
size: many
D: TRBD2
J: TRBJ2-5
DNA: TGTGCCAGCAGCTTACGGGGAACTAGCGGGAATGTAGAGACCCAGTACTTC
CDR3: CASSLRGTSGNVETQYF

V: TRBV7-4
size: .
D: .
J: TRBJ1-3
DNA: TGTGCCAGCAGCCCTTTTATCAGTTTCCTCTCTGGAAACACCATATATTTT
CDR3: CASSPFISFLSGNTIYF

V: TRBV7-9
size: .
D: .
J: TRBJ2-3
DNA: TGTGCCAGCAGCTTAACCCTAGCCACAGATACGCAGTATTTT
CDR3: CASSLTLATDTQYF

V: TRBV7-3
size: .
D: .
J: TRBJ1-1
DNA: TGTGCCAGCAGCTTAAGCGGGGTCCCGGACACTGAAGCTTTCTTT
CDR3: CASSLSGVPDTEAFF

V: TRBV7-2
size: many
D: .
J: TRBJ1-1
DNA: TGTGCCAGCAGCCGGTGGGCGGGGAACACTGAAGCTTTCTTT
CDR3: CASSRWAGNTEAFF

V: TRBV11-2
size: few
D: .
J: TRBJ1-2
DNA: TGTGCCAGCAGCCCTATTACAGGGCACTATGGCTACACCTTC
CDR3: CASSPITGHYGYTF

V: TRBV12-3/TRBV12-4
size: few
D: .
J: TRBJ1-2
DNA: TGTGCCAGCAGTTTAGCCCACAGGAGAGGCTATGGCTACACCTTC
CDR3: CASSLAHRRGYGYTF

V: TRBV6-8
size: few
D: TRBD2
J: TRBJ2-3
DNA: TGTGCCAGCAGTTCTCACGAGGGTACCAGGTCGAGACTAGCGGGAGCTCTAGATACGCAGTATTTT
CDR3: CASSSHEGTRSRLAGALDTQYF

V: TRBV19
size: .
D: .
J: TRBJ2-1
DNA: TGTGCCAGTAGTATGCTAGATTCGAATGAGCAGTTCTTC
CDR3: CASSMLDSNEQFF